The entry that follows covers one T cell receptor (beta chain) sequence. These data are taken from a study of blood T cell repertoires in COVID-19. The CDR3 has 14 residues. Trimming removed 4 bases from V and 4 bases from J; junction bases left unmatched: 6. CDR1 LGHDT and CDR2 YNNKEL come from the germline V gene (reference sequence). The assay was immunoSEQ multiplex PCR, and TCRdb's table has in-frame clones only and misses some. The repertoire holds about 370,000 clones, with approximately 93% as singletons. Source material: PBMCs or T cells enriched from blood (not recorded which). The sequence was collected from a woman in her forties who had been exposed to COVID-19. The chain recombines TRBV3-1 (or the pseudogene TRBV3-2) with TRBJ1-1, with 7 bases fitting TRBD1. CDR3 in DNA: TGTGCCAGCAGCCCCAGGGGGGCGCGCACTGAAGCTTTCTTT. Its translation is CASSPRGARTEAFF.